This T cell receptor beta chain was captured by sequencing in a study of T-cell reconstitution after alpha-beta-depleted transplantation in children. Study findings and constraints: The origin of alpha-beta T cells about two months after transplant was reportedly several hundred expanded graft clones. Surviving thymic progenitors and recipient T cells were the source of high TCRbeta diversity at day 60 in some patients. At the one-year point after transplant, T-cell counts and TCRbeta diversity were found to come mostly from T cells that had been newly produced.

V was cut by 2 bases and J by 8 bases, with 6 bases left in between. CDR3 length: 11 residues. Germline values: CDR1 ENHRY, CDR2 SYGVKD. Worth noting for this clonotype: Antigen unknown.

The authors prepared the TCRbeta library with unique molecular identifiers. TCRdb ran MiXCR on the PCR reads and lists one entry per CDR3 protein. The sample has 500,000 to 600,000 distinct CDR3 sequences, 25% to 30% seen once. The sample here was PBMCs, taken before TCRalphabeta/CD19-depleted stem cell transplant. The receptor was isolated from a boy younger than two with Wiskott-Aldrich syndrome, due to receive a stem cell transplant. The chain couples TRBV10-3 to TRBJ1-2; D is ambiguous. CDR3 coding DNA: TGTGCCATCAGTGAGAACGGAGGCTACACCTTC. It is translated as CAISENGGYTF.